The 31 T cell receptor beta chains given below trace back to one sample, sequenced in a study of T-cell reconstitution after alpha-beta-depleted transplantation in children (dated by TCRdb to the mid-2010s). The library was obtained by PCR. The sequencer was an Illumina HiSeq 2500. TCR library preparation used molecular barcoding, with unique molecular identifiers applied to normalize quantification of the TCRbeta repertoire. Through fastp at Q25 and MiXCR, TCRdb rebuilt clones from the public reads, retaining in-frame beta chains. Under each unique CDR3 protein, matching rows form one entry showing the most common genes and DNA. For this sample the table gives a few hundred thousand distinct CDR3 sequences, of which about a tenth were detected only once. The ten largest make up around 2.4% of the sample. The material was PBMCs from the stem cell graft donor, obtained from the stem cell graft. Receptors originate from a human donor who donated a stem cell graft to a child with acute lymphoblastic leukemia.

Details on this clonotype: With a much larger clone just one base away, this may be a read error. The chain has TRBV3-1 and TRBJ2-3; D gene ambiguous. The V and J ends lost 6 bases and 4 bases respectively, with 5 bases between them. The germline V gene encodes CDR1 LGHDT and CDR2 YNNKEL (reference sequence). This CDR3 has 11 amino acids. The CDR3 nucleotides are TGTGCCAGCAGAATGGCAGATACGCAGTATTTT. Translated, it gives CASRMADTQYF.

The V call is TRBV19, the J call TRBJ2-6, with 7 bases matching TRBD1. CDR3 length: 16 amino acids. With V trimmed by 10 bases and J by 0 bases, 9 bases remained unmatched. The germline V gene has CDR1 LNHDA and CDR2 SQIVND (reference sequence). DNA for the CDR3: TGTGCCACCAGGGACAGAGTACTCTCTGGGGCCAACGTCCTGACTTTC. Its translation: CATRDRVLSGANVLTF.

The sample holds many counts of this clonotype. This chain connects TRBV7-9 to TRBJ2-1, with 8 bases that match TRBD1. CDR1 is SEHNR, CDR2 FQNEAQ, per germline (reference sequence). V trimming: 8 bases; J trimming: 8 bases; junction bases outside the gene matches: 8. This CDR3 comprises 13 residues. The CDR3 region is CASPEDRADEQFF. The CDR3 nucleotides read TGTGCCAGCCCGGAGGACAGGGCCGATGAGCAGTTCTTC.

This clonotype was detected only a few times. The chain links TRBV7-8 to TRBJ2-1, with 8 bases fitting TRBD2. This CDR3 comprises 16 residues. V gave up 1 base and J gave up 6 bases; unmatched junction bases: 8. Looked up from germline, CDR1 is SGHVS and CDR2 is FQNEAQ. The CDR3 loop is CASSLGRVAGSNEQFF. The DNA for the CDR3 is TGTGCCAGCAGCTTAGGGCGGGTAGCGGGAAGCAATGAGCAGTTCTTC.

This clonotype has only a few counts. The DNA for the CDR3 is TGTGCCAGTAGTGAAGACAGGGGGCCGGATACGCAGTATTTT. Translating it yields CASSEDRGPDTQYF. The rearrangement joins TRBV19 to TRBJ2-3; 10 bases fit TRBD1. In germline, CDR1 is LNHDA, CDR2 SQIVND (reference sequence). There are 14 residues in the CDR3. Germline trimming cut 5 bases from V and 6 bases from J; bases unmatched to any gene: 5.

The chain carries TRBV18 and TRBJ2-5, with 14 bases identical to TRBD2. Germline V lookup: CDR1 KGHSH, CDR2 LQKENI. V gave up 4 bases and J gave up 1 base; unmatched junction bases: 5. The CDR3 consists of 17 residues. CDR3 bases: TGTGCCAGCTCACGACTAGCGGGAGGGCCTATCCAAGAGACCCAGTACTTC. Protein sequence: CASSRLAGGPIQETQYF.

The chain joins TRBV29-1 to TRBJ2-7; a possible D gene is TRBD1 (5 bases). The germline V gene has CDR1 SQVTM and CDR2 ANQGSEA. Deletions cut 7 bases from V and 1 base from J, with 14 bases between. The CDR3 length is 13 residues. CDR3 amino acids: CSAILPGSYEQYF. The CDR3 DNA sequence: TGCAGCGCCATCCTCCCAGGGTCCTACGAGCAGTACTTC.

The genes are TRBV3-1 and TRBJ2-1; D unresolved. Germline CDR1 and CDR2: LGHDT and YNNKEL (reference sequence). CDR3 length: 14 residues. Trimming took 4 bases from V and 6 from J, leaving 13 bases between them. DNA of the CDR3: TGTGCCAGCAGCCCCACGGGCCTTCGCAATGAGCAGTTCTTC. This codes for CASSPTGLRNEQFF.

V is TRBV20-1 and J is TRBJ2-1, with TRBD2 matching 15 bases. This CDR3 is built from 16 residues. Looked up from germline, CDR1 is DFQATT and CDR2 is SNEGSKA (reference sequence). The J segment lost 5 bases and the V segment lost 5 bases, leaving 7 bases of the junction unmatched. The DNA of the CDR3 is TGCAGTGCTGGACTAGCGGGAGGGCCTAGGGACAATGAGCAGTTCTTC. This translates into CSAGLAGGPRDNEQFF.

This chain connects TRBV6-1 to TRBJ2-3, with 7 bases lining up with TRBD2. Germline values: CDR1 MNHNS, CDR2 SASEGT. The CDR3 sequence is 14 residues long. V dropped 6 bases and J dropped 2; count of bases not matched to a gene: 5. CDR3 in amino acids: CASSPGLLTDTQYF. The DNA for the CDR3 is TGTGCCAGCAGCCCGGGACTACTCACAGATACGCAGTATTTT.

Only a few counts were recorded for this clonotype. The chain recombines TRBV20-1 with TRBJ2-7, with TRBD1 matching 7 bases. The CDR3 has 13 residues. Germline lookup yields CDR1 DFQATT and CDR2 SNEGSKA (reference sequence). Trimming cost V 6 bases and J 4 bases; bases outside gene matches: 9. CDR3 protein: CSAPPTGQYEQYF. The CDR3 nucleotides are TGCAGTGCCCCACCGACAGGGCAATACGAGCAGTACTTC.

The genes are TRBV4-3 and TRBJ1-5; tentatively, D is TRBD1 (5 bases). Germline CDR1 and CDR2: LGHNA and YSLEER. V gave up 0 bases and J gave up 4 bases, with 25 bases separating them. This CDR3 spans 20 amino acids. The CDR3 loop is CASSQDLGLVGAIENQPQHF. CDR3 in DNA: TGCGCCAGCAGCCAAGATTTAGGGCTGGTAGGGGCGATTGAAAATCAGCCCCAGCATTTT.

The genes are TRBV2 and TRBJ2-5, with TRBD1 matching 11 bases. This CDR3 is built from 14 residues. Losses at the gene ends were 7 bases for V and 5 bases for J; bases not matched to a gene: 6. CDR1 and CDR2 (germline): SNHLY, FYNNEI. CDR3 sequence reads: CASILGTGGETQYF. CDR3 DNA sequence: TGTGCCAGCATACTCGGGACAGGGGGTGAGACCCAGTACTTC.

This rearrangement joins TRBV5-5 to TRBJ2-5, with 7 bases identical to TRBD1. This CDR3 has 15 amino acids. Losses at the gene ends were 2 bases for V and 2 bases for J; bases not matched to a gene: 6. Germline V CDR1 and CDR2: SGHKS, YYEKEE (reference sequence). The CDR3 sequence: CASSFLWDRQETQYF. The CDR3 DNA is TGTGCCAGCAGCTTCCTTTGGGACAGACAAGAGACCCAGTACTTC.

The chain couples TRBV10-3 to TRBJ2-3; D is perhaps TRBD1 (6 bases). The germline gives CDR1 ENHRY, CDR2 SYGVKD. The CDR3 runs to 18 residues. Trimming removed 0 bases at V and 0 bases at J, with 16 bases between. The CDR3, as DNA: TGTGCCATCAGTGAGTCCCGGGCAGGGGAGAGGAGCACAGATACGCAGTATTTT. This encodes CAISESRAGERSTDTQYF.

In its sample, this clonotype was seen a few times. The chain employs TRBV7-8 and TRBJ2-7; 12 bases agree with TRBD2. Germline CDR1 is SGHVS and CDR2 is FQNEAQ. This CDR3 has 16 amino acids. After removal of 4 bases from V and 4 bases from J, the junction contained 8 bases not matched to a gene. The CDR3 region is CASSSPTSGSPYEQYF. Written as DNA, the CDR3 is TGTGCCAGCAGCTCCCCGACTAGCGGGAGTCCGTACGAGCAGTACTTC. Together with reference TRBV7-8 and TRBJ2-7, the CDR3 gives the full variable domain: GAGVSQSPRYKVAKRGQDVALRCDPISGHVSLFWYQQALGQGPEFLTYFQNEAQLDKSGLPSDRFFAERPEGSVSTLKIQRTQQEDSAVYLCASSSPTSGSPYEQYFGPGTRLTVT.

This clonotype has only a few counts. The V gene is TRBV4-2, the J gene TRBJ2-1; a possible D gene is TRBD2 (6 bases). V was clipped by 1 base and J by 6 bases, with 16 bases between them. The CDR3 runs to 16 residues. The germline V gene has CDR1 LGHNA and CDR2 YNFKEQ. In DNA form, the CDR3 reads TGTGCCAGCAGCCAAGGATGGGGAGGTAATGTCAATGAGCAGTTCTTC. Translation gives CASSQGWGGNVNEQFF.

The DNA of the CDR3 is TGCGCCAGCAGCTTGGATCTAGCGGGAGTGGTGGAGACCCAGTACTTC. It specifies CASSLDLAGVVETQYF. V and J are TRBV5-1 and TRBJ2-5, with TRBD2 matching 10 bases. The germline gives CDR1 SGHRS, CDR2 YFSETQ. The CDR3 totals 16 residues. Germline trimming cut 0 bases from V and 5 bases from J; bases unmatched to any gene: 7.

This clonotype appeared a few times. This chain uses TRBV29-1 with TRBJ2-7; D unclear. There are 13 residues in the CDR3. V was pared by 1 base and J by 2 bases, with 9 bases between. Germline-derived CDR1 and CDR2 are SQVTM and ANQGSEA. The CDR3 spells CSVEGLGAYEQYF. The CDR3 DNA reads as TGCAGCGTTGAAGGTCTCGGAGCCTACGAGCAGTACTTC.

This clonotype was seen repeatedly, ten times or more. CDR3 amino acids: CASSFTNTEAFF. The CDR3 DNA reads as TGTGCCAGCAGTTTTACGAACACTGAAGCTTTCTTT. The chain couples TRBV12-3 or TRBV12-4 to TRBJ1-1; no definite D call. Trimming cost V 3 bases and J 1 base, with 3 bases left between them. This CDR3 has 12 amino acids.

This clonotype was found a few times. The chain couples TRBV6-2 or TRBV6-3 to TRBJ2-1; maybe TRBD2 (6 bases). The CDR3 length is 14 residues. V dropped 0 bases and J dropped 5 bases, with 8 bases sitting between them. From germline, CDR1 is MNHEY and CDR2 SVGEGT. The CDR3 region has the DNA TGTGCCAGCAGTTACTCGGGACTCCACAATGAGCAGTTCTTC. Its translation is CASSYSGLHNEQFF.

This clonotype was seen a few times. The chain links TRBV7-6 to TRBJ1-1, with D possibly being TRBD1 (6 bases). The CDR3 contains 14 residues. CDR1 is SGHVS, CDR2 FNYEAQ, per germline. V lost 5 bases, J lost 3 bases, and 13 bases lay in between. The CDR3 loop reads CASSPGTLDTEAFF. The DNA of the CDR3 is TGTGCCAGCAGCCCGGGGACACTTGACACTGAAGCTTTCTTT.

This clonotype was picked up a small number of times. V is TRBV12-3 or TRBV12-4 and J is TRBJ2-7; D is unresolved. The CDR3 has 15 amino acids. The germline V and J ends were trimmed by 2 bases and 0 bases, with 11 bases remaining between them. The CDR3 loop is CASSLYGFPSYEQYF. The CDR3 coding sequence is TGTGCCAGCAGTTTATACGGTTTCCCCTCCTACGAGCAGTACTTC.

This clonotype was counted only a few times. The chain uses TRBV27 and TRBJ1-2; maybe TRBD1 (6 bases). Trimming pared 0 bases from V and 2 bases from J, leaving 7 bases between. The CDR3 totals 14 residues. CDR1 and CDR2 (germline): MNHEY, SMNVEV (reference sequence). CDR3 amino acids: CASSLSGQNYGYTF. Written as DNA, the CDR3 is TGTGCCAGCAGTTTATCGGGACAAAACTATGGCTACACCTTC.

The chain is built from TRBV6-5 and TRBJ2-3, with 7 nucleotides matching TRBD1. V dropped 2 bases and J dropped 3; count of bases not matched to a gene: 2. This CDR3 spans 14 amino acids. The germline V gene has CDR1 MNHEY and CDR2 SVGAGI. CDR3 residues: CASSYRGQTDTQYF. The CDR3 region has the DNA TGTGCCAGCAGTTACAGGGGGCAAACAGATACGCAGTATTTT.

The chain combines TRBV7-9 with TRBJ2-7; no definite D call. V lost 5 bases and J lost 6, with 20 bases in between. Germline CDR1 reads SEHNR; CDR2 reads FQNEAQ (reference sequence). The CDR3 totals 15 residues. CDR3 DNA sequence: TGTGCCAGCAGCCCCCCCAGTTCTCTCTGGGGCGAGCAGTACTTC. Its translation is CASSPPSSLWGEQYF.

V and J are TRBV7-9 and TRBJ1-1; a weak D match, TRBD1 (6 bases). V was shortened by 1 base and J by 5 bases, with 11 bases between the two germline ends. Looked up from germline, CDR1 is SEHNR and CDR2 is FQNEAQ (reference sequence). The CDR3 is 14 residues long. CDR3 protein: CASSLVQGKTEAFF. The CDR3 DNA sequence: TGTGCCAGCAGCTTAGTCCAGGGGAAGACTGAAGCTTTCTTT.

This clonotype has at least ten counts. This chain connects TRBV12-3 or TRBV12-4 to TRBJ1-1; the match to TRBD1 covers 7 bases. The J segment lost 3 bases and the V segment lost 6 bases, leaving 10 bases of the junction unmatched. The CDR3 runs 15 residues. This CDR3 reads CASRTRSRGDTEAFF. CDR3 coding DNA: TGTGCCAGCAGAACACGATCCAGGGGGGACACTGAAGCTTTCTTT.

This clonotype was recorded a few times. The gene calls are TRBV29-1 and TRBJ2-3, with D possibly TRBD2 on 6 matching bases. This CDR3 spans 13 amino acids. Deletions cut 6 bases from V and 2 bases from J, with 12 bases between. The V gene's germline CDR1 is SQVTM and CDR2 ANQGSEA. The CDR3 here is CSVAGRHTDTQYF. The CDR3 DNA is TGCAGCGTCGCGGGACGGCACACAGATACGCAGTATTTT.

This clonotype has more than one count but fewer than ten. V is TRBV2 and J is TRBJ1-4; 8 nucleotides match TRBD1. There are 16 residues in the CDR3. Looked up from germline, CDR1 is SNHLY and CDR2 is FYNNEI. Germline trimming cut 5 bases from V and 4 bases from J; bases unmatched to any gene: 9. The DNA for the CDR3 is TGTGCCAGCAGTCAGCTAGGACAGGGCCATAATGAAAAACTGTTTTTT. This codes for CASSQLGQGHNEKLFF. Full variable domain (rest looked up from reference TRBV2 and TRBJ1-4): EPEVTQTPSHQVTQMGQEVILRCVPISNHLYFYWYRQILGQKVEFLVSFYNNEISEKSEIFDDQFSVERPDGSNFTLKIRSTKLEDSAMYFCASSQLGQGHNEKLFFGSGTQLSVL.

The chain joins TRBV20-1 to TRBJ2-6; 11 bases align to TRBD2. J gave up 5 bases and V 0 bases, and 15 bases lay outside the gene matches. This CDR3 spans 20 amino acids. Germline V gene lookup returns CDR1 DFQATT and CDR2 SNEGSKA (reference sequence). The CDR3 bases are TGCAGTGCTAGAGATACCACCTTCGCGACTAGCGGGGAGTGGGCCAACGTCCTGACTTTC. Translating gives CSARDTTFATSGEWANVLTF.